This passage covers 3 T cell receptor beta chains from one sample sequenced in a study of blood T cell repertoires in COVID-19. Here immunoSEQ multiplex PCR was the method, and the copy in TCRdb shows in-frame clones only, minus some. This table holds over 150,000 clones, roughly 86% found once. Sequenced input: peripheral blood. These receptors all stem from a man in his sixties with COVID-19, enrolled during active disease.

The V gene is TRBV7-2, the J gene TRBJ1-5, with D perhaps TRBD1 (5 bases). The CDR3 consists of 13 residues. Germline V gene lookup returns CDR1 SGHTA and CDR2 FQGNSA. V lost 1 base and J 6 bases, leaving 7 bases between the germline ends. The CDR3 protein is CASSLGGPQPQHF. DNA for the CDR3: TGTGCCAGCAGCTTAGGGGGCCCTCAGCCCCAGCATTTT.

The CDR3 DNA reads as TGTGCCAGCAGCAGATGGAGCGGGGGAATCACAGATACGCAGTATTTT. It is translated as CASSRWSGGITDTQYF. V usage is TRBV6-6 and J usage is TRBJ2-3; 8 bases agree with TRBD2. Unmatched junction bases numbered 10, after V lost 6 bases and J lost 2 bases. This CDR3 has 16 amino acids. Looked up from germline, CDR1 is MNHNY and CDR2 is SVGAGI (reference sequence).

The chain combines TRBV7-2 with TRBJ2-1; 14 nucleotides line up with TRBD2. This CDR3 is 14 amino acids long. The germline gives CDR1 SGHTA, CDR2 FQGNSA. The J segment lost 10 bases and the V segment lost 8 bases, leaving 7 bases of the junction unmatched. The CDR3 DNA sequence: TGTGCCAGCGCCTTGGGACTAGCGGGGGCAGAGCAGTTCTTC. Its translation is CASALGLAGAEQFF.